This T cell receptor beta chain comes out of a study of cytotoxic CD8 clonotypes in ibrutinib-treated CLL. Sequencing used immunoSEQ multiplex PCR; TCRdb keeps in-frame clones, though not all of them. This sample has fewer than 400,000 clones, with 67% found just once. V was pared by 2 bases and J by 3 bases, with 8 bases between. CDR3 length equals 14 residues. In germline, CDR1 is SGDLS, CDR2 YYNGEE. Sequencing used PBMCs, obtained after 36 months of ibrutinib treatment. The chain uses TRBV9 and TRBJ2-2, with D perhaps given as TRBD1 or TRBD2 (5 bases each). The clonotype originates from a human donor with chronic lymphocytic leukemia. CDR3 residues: CASSVRGYTGELFF. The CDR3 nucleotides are TGTGCCAGCAGCGTGAGGGGTTACACCGGGGAGCTGTTTTTT.